This T cell receptor beta chain was identified in a study of T-cell reconstitution after alpha-beta-depleted transplantation in children. As concerns this clonotype: Its antigen is as yet unknown.

General study results and limits: After one year, T-cell counts and TCRbeta diversity mostly came from new T cells. Alpha-beta T cells about two months after transplant reportedly derived from several hundred expanded graft clones. High day-60 TCRbeta diversity in some patients came from surviving recipient T cells and thymic progenitors.

Library preparation (for TCRbeta) was performed with unique molecular identifiers. TCRdb re-called the PCR reads through MiXCR, storing one row per CDR3 protein. The sample has a few hundred thousand distinct CDR3 sequences; around a tenth are singletons. The CDR3 is 16 residues long. Germline values: CDR1 SGHTA, CDR2 FQGNSA. The V gene lost 5 bases and the J gene lost 0 bases, with 17 bases spanning the gap. The chain has TRBV7-2 and TRBJ2-7; a possible D gene is TRBD2 (6 bases). The source was PBMCs, collected before TCRalphabeta/CD19-depleted stem cell transplant. The receptor's source is a boy less than two years old with acute myeloid leukemia, due to receive a stem cell transplant. The CDR3 region is CASSLLTSRPSYEQYF. For the CDR3, the DNA is TGTGCCAGCAGCCTCCTAACTAGCCGACCCTCCTACGAGCAGTACTTC.